This T cell receptor beta chain stems from a study of blood T cells in healthy people across ages. It was with a sample-barcoded 5' primer and a J-beta primer mix that a second PCR of roughly 7 to 12 cycles was run. In TCRdb, the 5' RACE reads were re-called with MiXCR into one record per CDR3 protein. The sample holds hundreds of thousands of distinct CDR3 sequences, around 24% seen once. Details on this clonotype: Its antigen is unidentified.

Study-wide points: There was no known CMV status for donors, so expanded clonotype changes were possibly confounded. TCR beta diversity per million T cells fell roughly linearly with age.

These records were also assigned to another study, of T cells of mothers and their children.

The material sequenced was blood. This receptor was taken from a boy between 10 and 17 years old in good health.

The CDR3 reads CATSDYRDGIGYTF. In DNA form, the CDR3 reads TGTGCCACCAGTGATTATCGGGACGGCATAGGCTACACCTTC. J is TRBJ1-2 and V is TRBV24-1, with a weak D call TRBD1 (5 bases). Germline lookup yields CDR1 KGHDR and CDR2 SFDVKD. Trimming shortened V by 2 bases and J by 8 bases, and 14 bases separated the two germline ends. This CDR3 is 14 amino acids long.